Following are 2 T cell receptor beta chains from one sample sequenced in a study of cytomegalovirus exposure and HLA in healthy donors. Sequencing used immunoSEQ multiplex PCR; TCRdb keeps in-frame clones, though not all of them. The sample records around 300,000 clones, 70% to 90% being singletons. Sequencing was performed on PBMCs. Receptors originate from a man aged 25-45 years in good health and CMV-seronegative.

The chain recombines TRBV4-1 with TRBJ1-2; the D gene is possibly TRBD1 (5 bases). Deletions cut 1 base from V and 0 bases from J, with 9 bases between. Germline values: CDR1 MGHRA, CDR2 YSYEKL. There are 15 residues in the CDR3. The CDR3 loop is CASSQVTAPNYGYTF. CDR3 DNA sequence: TGCGCCAGCAGCCAAGTGACAGCTCCTAACTATGGCTACACCTTC.

The chain combines TRBV7-9 with TRBJ1-5; a weak D match, TRBD1 (5 bases). CDR1 and CDR2 from the germline V gene are SEHNR and FQNEAQ (reference sequence). The CDR3 extends over 15 amino acids. Trimming cost V 5 bases and J 2 bases, with 13 bases left between them. This CDR3 reads CASSPGTWGNQPQHF. CDR3 bases: TGTGCCAGCAGCCCCGGGACTTGGGGCAATCAGCCCCAGCATTTT.